The 24 T cell receptor beta chains given below trace back to one sample, sequenced in a study of blood T cell repertoires in COVID-19. Clones were read by immunoSEQ multiplex PCR, and TCRdb kept only the in-frame ones, dropping some. The table lists roughly 120,000 clones, less than 75% of them singletons. Sequenced: peripheral blood. These receptors were obtained from a human donor with acute or convalescent COVID-19. The donor label of this sample is uncertain.

Turning to this clone: One end of the junction is discordant with germline, which a read error may explain. The rearrangement joins TRBV7-6 to TRBJ2-2; 9 bases fit TRBD2. This CDR3 is built from 16 residues. Per germline, CDR1 SGHVS and CDR2 FNYEAQ. CDR3 sequence reads: CASSPSSGVVTGELLF. In DNA, the CDR3 is TGTGCCAGCAGCCCCTCTAGCGGGGTGGTGACCGGGGAGCTGCTTTTT.

V is TRBV19 and J is TRBJ2-1; no clear D. The CDR3 loop spans 14 amino acids. V lost 3 bases and J 4 bases, leaving 10 bases between the germline ends. Germline V gene lookup returns CDR1 LNHDA and CDR2 SQIVND (reference sequence). The CDR3 loop is CASSIELQYNEQFF. The CDR3 DNA sequence: TGTGCCAGTAGTATCGAGCTCCAATACAATGAGCAGTTCTTC.

The V and J genes are TRBV7-8 and TRBJ1-2, with 8 bases identical to TRBD1. This CDR3 region has 17 residues. Per the germline V gene, CDR1 is SGHVS and CDR2 is FQNEAQ. The V gene end was trimmed by 5 bases and the J gene end by 6 bases; junction bases not matched to a gene: 17. CDR3 amino acids: CASSPGAVGDRFDGYTF. The CDR3 region has the DNA TGTGCCAGCAGCCCTGGGGCGGTGGGGGACAGGTTCGATGGCTACACCTTC.

V gene TRBV19 combines with J gene TRBJ1-5; 8 bases are shared with TRBD1. The CDR3 is 15 amino acids. CDR1 and CDR2 from the germline V gene are LNHDA and SQIVND (reference sequence). J gave up 0 bases and V 6 bases, and 4 bases lay outside the gene matches. CDR3 in amino acids: CASRVDRGSNQPQHF. The CDR3 DNA reads TGTGCCAGTAGGGTTGACAGGGGTAGCAATCAGCCCCAGCATTTT.

This clone was seen only a few times. The chain's CDR3 is CAISGQGRSSGNTIYF. The DNA for the CDR3 is TGTGCCATCAGCGGACAGGGCCGGAGCTCTGGAAACACCATATATTTT. The J gene is TRBJ1-3, the V gene TRBV10-3, with 8 nucleotides matching TRBD1. Germline values: CDR1 ENHRY, CDR2 SYGVKD. V lost 6 bases and J lost 0; bases outside the gene matches: 7. This CDR3 is built from 16 residues.

This clone was observed a handful of times. The chain is built from TRBV4-1 and TRBJ2-2, with unresolved D. V was clipped by 1 base and J by 4 bases, with 10 bases between them. In germline, CDR1 is MGHRA, CDR2 YSYEKL. The CDR3 length is 15 residues. The CDR3 DNA sequence: TGCGCCAGCAGCCAAGTCCTAAATCCCACCGGGGAGCTGTTTTTT. Amino acids: CASSQVLNPTGELFF.

This chain uses TRBV5-1 with TRBJ2-3; TRBD2 aligns across 9 bases. Trimming took 0 bases from V and 2 from J; bases not matched to a gene: 7. CDR1 and CDR2 from the germline V gene are SGHRS and YFSETQ. The CDR3 spans 17 residues. The CDR3 nucleotides are TGCGCCAGCAGCTTGGCCCCGCTAGCGGGGATCACAGATACGCAGTATTTT. Its translation: CASSLAPLAGITDTQYF.

The V gene is TRBV27, the J gene TRBJ2-1; 9 bases agree with TRBD2. Trimming took 6 bases from V and 3 from J; bases not matched to a gene: 6. The CDR3 has 15 residues. In germline, CDR1 is MNHEY, CDR2 SMNVEV (reference sequence). The CDR3 loop is CASRRGLANYNEQFF. Here the CDR3 DNA reads TGTGCCAGCAGGAGGGGACTAGCTAACTACAATGAGCAGTTCTTC.

The CDR3 loop reads CASSQDWPSGVDTQYF. CDR3 DNA sequence: TGCGCCAGCAGCCAAGATTGGCCTAGCGGGGTTGATACGCAGTATTTT. The chain carries TRBV4-1 and TRBJ2-3; 9 bases agree with TRBD2. The CDR3 is made up of 16 amino acids. From germline, CDR1 is MGHRA and CDR2 YSYEKL. Losses at the gene ends were 0 bases for V and 6 bases for J; bases not matched to a gene: 7.

The table lists this clone with a few counts. V is TRBV29-1 and J is TRBJ1-1, with a possible D match to TRBD1 (5 bases). The germline CDR1 and CDR2 sequences are SQVTM and ANQGSEA. This CDR3 is 11 amino acids long. V was shortened by 7 bases and J by 4 bases, with 10 bases between the two germline ends. The CDR3 DNA follows: TGCAGCGCCCGGGGGAGCACTGAAGCTTTCTTT. Encoded protein: CSARGSTEAFF.

This clone was found a few times. Other DNA sequences in the sample encode the same CDR3. J is TRBJ1-6 and V is TRBV30; weak D call: TRBD1 (6 bases). The CDR3 is made up of 13 amino acids. Between the trimmed V and J ends, which lost 0 bases and 10 bases, there was a span of 10 bases. CDR1 is GTSNPN, CDR2 SVGIG, per germline (reference sequence). The CDR3 spells CAWSVQGGSPLHF. The CDR3 coding sequence is TGTGCCTGGAGTGTACAGGGAGGGTCACCCCTCCACTTT.

The rearrangement links TRBV19 to TRBJ1-5; 7 nucleotides agree with TRBD1. The CDR3 sequence is 13 residues long. Germline loops: CDR1 LNHDA, CDR2 SQIVND (reference sequence). V lost 5 bases and J lost 5; bases outside the gene matches: 3. The CDR3 here is CASSQGQHQPQHF. The CDR3 nucleotides read TGTGCCAGTAGTCAGGGACAGCATCAGCCCCAGCATTTT. Drawing the rest from reference TRBV19 and TRBJ1-5, the complete variable domain is DGGITQSPKYLFRKEGQNVTLSCEQNLNHDAMYWYRQDPGQGLRLIYYSQIVNDFQKGDIAEGYSVSREKKESFPLTVTSAQKNPTAFYLCASSQGQHQPQHFGDGTRLSIL.

The chain combines TRBV18 with TRBJ1-6; 9 bases align to TRBD1. Germline V gene lookup returns CDR1 KGHSH and CDR2 LQKENI. V shed 1 base, J shed 7 bases, and the junction held 5 bases outside the gene matches. The CDR3 has 16 amino acids. CDR3 nucleotide sequence: TGTGCCAGCTCACCACAAGTGACAGGGGGGAATTCACCCCTCCACTTT. Translating gives CASSPQVTGGNSPLHF.

The chain recombines TRBV3-1 (or the pseudogene TRBV3-2) with TRBJ2-3, with a tentative D call TRBD2 (5 bases). Trimming took off 0 bases at V and 6 bases at J, with 7 bases between the two ends. The CDR3 is made up of 13 amino acids. Germline-derived CDR1 and CDR2 are LGHDT and YNNKEL (reference sequence). CDR3 in DNA: TGTGCCAGCAGCCAAGATAGGAGGGATACGCAGTATTTT. This sequence encodes CASSQDRRDTQYF.

The rearrangement links TRBV27 to TRBJ2-7; 9 bases match TRBD1. This CDR3 region has 15 residues. CDR1 and CDR2 from the germline V gene are MNHEY and SMNVEV (reference sequence). With V trimmed by 2 bases and J by 4 bases, 6 bases remained unmatched. CDR3 region: CASSLKTGGFYEQYF. The CDR3 coding sequence is TGTGCCAGCAGTTTAAAGACAGGGGGGTTTTACGAGCAGTACTTC.

The chain recombines TRBV10-3 with TRBJ1-2; a weak D match, TRBD1 (6 bases). Germline CDR1 is ENHRY and CDR2 is SYGVKD. The CDR3 is 15 residues long. Trimming removed 7 bases at V and 7 bases at J, with 22 bases between. CDR3 sequence reads: CAITRRGDQGLGYTF. In DNA, the CDR3 is TGTGCCATCACCCGTCGGGGGGACCAGGGGCTTGGCTACACCTTC.

This chain joins TRBV5-4 and TRBJ1-6; unclear D gene. V lost 0 bases to trimming and J lost 10 bases, with 14 bases between them. The CDR3 has 15 residues. The germline CDR1 and CDR2 sequences are SGHNT and YYREEE (reference sequence). CDR3 residues: CASSLDVGSRSPLHF. The CDR3 DNA sequence: TGTGCCAGCAGCTTGGACGTGGGGAGTAGATCACCCCTCCACTTT.

This clone has more than one count but fewer than ten. This chain links TRBV4-2 with TRBJ1-1, with D possibly being TRBD1 (6 bases). V was shortened by 1 base and J by 9 bases, with 18 bases between the two germline ends. CDR3 length: 15 residues. Per germline, CDR1 LGHNA and CDR2 YNFKEQ. This CDR3 reads CASSQAPTGGLKAFF. CDR3 coding DNA: TGTGCCAGCAGCCAAGCCCCGACAGGAGGCCTGAAAGCTTTCTTT.

The chain carries TRBV27 and TRBJ2-7, with 7 bases identical to TRBD1. In germline, CDR1 is MNHEY, CDR2 SMNVEV (reference sequence). The length of the CDR3 is 13 residues. The ends lost 9 bases at V and 2 bases at J; junction bases unmatched: 7. CDR3 sequence reads: CASLYRGPYEQYF. In DNA, the CDR3 is TGTGCCAGTCTATACAGGGGACCCTACGAGCAGTACTTC.

The V call is TRBV19, the J call TRBJ2-1; TRBD2 might be the D (6 bases). The CDR3 totals 14 residues. The germline CDR1 and CDR2 sequences are LNHDA and SQIVND (reference sequence). The V and J ends lost 3 bases and 0 bases respectively, with 6 bases between them. The CDR3 protein is CASSISGSYNEQFF. In DNA form, the CDR3 reads TGTGCCAGTAGTATTAGCGGCTCCTACAATGAGCAGTTCTTC.

This clone was seen a handful of times. The chain uses TRBV7-3 and TRBJ2-3, with 12 bases identical to TRBD2. V dropped 1 base and J dropped 2; count of bases not matched to a gene: 1. CDR3 length: 16 amino acids. CDR1 and CDR2 from the germline V gene are SGHTA and FQGTGA. DNA of the CDR3: TGTGCCAGCAGCTTAAGACTAGCGGGGGCCACAGATACGCAGTATTTT. This encodes CASSLRLAGATDTQYF.

This clone was observed a single time. V gene TRBV28 combines with J gene TRBJ1-1; the D is unclear. V was shortened by 7 bases and J by 5 bases, with 14 bases between the two germline ends. CDR3 size: 13 residues. The germline gives CDR1 MDHEN, CDR2 SYDVKM. This CDR3 is CASNPRRETEAFF. CDR3 nucleotides: TGTGCCAGCAATCCCCGGCGGGAAACTGAAGCTTTCTTT.

V is TRBV21-1 and J is TRBJ1-4; TRBD1, the table's D call, lacks a check against the DNA. TRBV21-1 is a recognized pseudogene. The CDR3 contains 17 residues. The CDR3 loop is CASSKADIRATNEKLFF. CDR3 nucleotide sequence: TGTGCCAGCAGCAAAGCGGATATCAGGGCAACTAATGAAAAACTGTTTTTT.

The chain links TRBV18 to TRBJ1-2; unclear D gene. In germline, CDR1 is KGHSH, CDR2 LQKENI. V gave up 3 bases and J gave up 3 bases, with 20 bases separating them. The CDR3 covers 17 residues. The CDR3 nucleotides are TGTGCCAGCTCACCGCCCCGGCTGGGTAAGGGAGACTATGGCTACACCTTC. As protein: CASSPPRLGKGDYGYTF.